A selection of T cell receptor beta chains follows, all from one sample in a study of OX40 agonist ivuxolimab in advanced cancers. The protocol was immunoSEQ multiplex PCR, while the TCRdb copy is restricted to in-frame clones and leaves out a portion. The table lists about 32,000 clones, 75% to 95% of them singletons, with around 5% in the top ten. The sequencing here drew on CD4+ or CD8+ T cells sorted from blood, taken in a trial of the OX40 agonist ivuxolimab. The receptor source for this set is an adult with an advanced solid tumor such as melanoma, head and neck, liver or kidney cancer. CDR3s include the opening cysteine and the closing phenylalanine or tryptophan. D genes are given only for firm matches. Rows may omit the clone size; those that give it use once, few, many or a size class.

J gene	clone size	D gene	V gene	CDR3 protein	CDR3 DNA
TRBJ2-2	-	-	TRBV23-1	CASTPRRHRDNTGELFF	TGCGCCAGCACCCCACGCCGTCACAGGGATAACACCGGGGAGCTGTTTTTT
TRBJ2-4	-	TRBD1	TRBV27	CASSGLGQGENIQYF	TGTGCCAGCAGTGGGCTGGGACAGGGGGAAAACATTCAGTACTTC
TRBJ2-1	-	-	TRBV2	CASSEFYRGTGEQFF	TGTGCCAGCAGTGAATTTTATCGGGGGACGGGTGAGCAGTTCTTC
TRBJ2-7	-	TRBD1	TRBV7-9	CASSLGDRGEQYF	TGTGCCAGCAGCTTAGGGGACAGAGGTGAGCAGTACTTC
TRBJ2-7	-	-	TRBV4-3	CASSQESTGTSYEQYF	TGCGCCAGCAGCCAAGAAAGTACAGGGACGTCCTACGAGCAGTACTTC
TRBJ2-3	-	TRBD2	TRBV6-1	CASSDLTSGVEAGDTQYF	TGTGCCAGCAGTGATTTGACTAGCGGAGTTGAAGCAGGAGATACGCAGTATTTT
TRBJ2-2	-	-	TRBV4-3	CASSQVGGMGELFF	TGCGCCAGCAGCCAAGTTGGCGGGATGGGGGAGCTGTTTTTT
TRBJ1-1	-	-	TRBV4-1	CASGNLGSTEAFF	TGCGCCAGCGGGAATCTGGGGAGCACTGAAGCTTTCTTT
TRBJ2-2	-	-	TRBV7-3	CASSGVTGELFF	TGTGCCAGCAGCGGGGTCACCGGGGAGCTGTTTTTT
TRBJ2-5	-	-	TRBV28	CASTLGSSQETQYF	TGTGCCAGCACCCTGGGTAGCTCACAAGAGACCCAGTACTTC
TRBJ2-1	-	TRBD2	TRBV27	CASSLAGVKNEQFF	TGTGCCAGCAGTTTAGCGGGAGTCAAGAATGAGCAGTTCTTC
TRBJ2-5	-	-	TRBV7-9	CASSRVTGQETQYF	TGTGCCAGCAGCCGAGTGACAGGACAAGAGACCCAGTACTTC
TRBJ2-1	-	TRBD2	TRBV4-3	CASSQDFSPLAGNEQFF	TGCGCCAGCAGCCAAGATTTTTCCCCGCTAGCGGGTAATGAGCAGTTCTTC
TRBJ1-2	-	-	TRBV9	CASSPRKGQGDYTF	TGTGCCAGCAGCCCGCGTAAGGGCCAGGGCGACTACACCTTC
TRBJ1-2	-	-	TRBV9	CASSVVPGGTYGYTF	TGTGCCAGCAGCGTAGTCCCGGGAGGGACCTATGGCTACACCTTC
TRBJ1-4	-	TRBD1	TRBV11-2	CASSTWTGGAREKLFF	TGTGCCAGCAGCACCTGGACAGGGGGCGCGCGTGAAAAACTGTTTTTT
TRBJ2-3	-	-	TRBV15	CATSRAGPPDTQYF	TGTGCCACCAGCAGAGCCGGGCCCCCAGATACGCAGTATTTT
TRBJ2-7	-	-	TRBV7-8	CASSLDGIRHRVTHEQYF	TGTGCCAGCAGCTTAGACGGTATAAGACACAGGGTGACTCACGAGCAGTACTTC
TRBJ2-1	-	-	TRBV30	CAWSVRASVLSYNEQFF	TGTGCCTGGAGTGTACGGGCTAGCGTTTTATCCTACAATGAGCAGTTCTTC
TRBJ2-7	-	-	TRBV28	CASSPLAASYEQYF	TGTGCCAGCAGTCCTCTAGCAGCCTCCTACGAGCAGTACTTC
TRBJ2-5	-	TRBD2	TRBV5-1	CASSLSPTSGGGETQYF	TGCGCCAGCAGCTTATCCCCTACTAGCGGCGGGGGAGAGACCCAGTACTTC
TRBJ2-3	-	-	TRBV5-4	CASSGDGSYRDTQYF	TGTGCCAGCAGTGGGGACGGGTCTTATCGGGATACGCAGTATTTT
TRBJ2-3	-	-	TRBV7-2	CASSVLGPTDTQYF	TGTGCCAGCAGCGTACTCGGGCCCACAGATACGCAGTATTTT
TRBJ2-1	-	TRBD2	TRBV19	CASSIRLAGVAEQFF	TGTGCCAGTAGTATAAGGCTAGCGGGAGTAGCTGAGCAGTTCTTC
TRBJ2-7	-	TRBD2	TRBV4-2	CASSPAPGGLEQYF	TGTGCCAGCAGCCCGGCCCCGGGAGGGCTCGAGCAGTACTTC
TRBJ1-1	-	TRBD1	TRBV2	CASPKTGQGATEAFF	TGTGCCAGCCCTAAGACCGGACAGGGCGCCACTGAAGCTTTCTTT
TRBJ2-3	once	TRBD1	TRBV4-1	CASSHQDRGIDTQYF	TGCGCCAGCAGCCACCAGGACAGGGGCATAGATACGCAGTATTTT
TRBJ2-1	-	TRBD2	TRBV19	CASSILRERDFRSYNEQFF	TGTGCCAGTAGTATCTTGCGGGAGCGAGATTTCCGCTCCTACAATGAGCAGTTCTTC
TRBJ2-5	-	-	TRBV5-4	CASSSSSGTFQETQYF	TGTGCCAGCAGCTCCTCCTCGGGGACATTCCAAGAGACCCAGTACTTC
TRBJ2-5	-	TRBD2	TRBV4-1	CASSQGTSGAQETQYF	TGCGCCAGCAGCCAAGGGACTAGCGGGGCACAAGAGACCCAGTACTTC
TRBJ1-1	-	-	TRBV11-2	CASSLGGNEAFF	TGTGCCAGCAGCTTAGGGGGCAATGAAGCTTTCTTT
TRBJ2-1	-	-	TRBV5-4	CASSADWPYNEQFF	TGTGCCAGCAGCGCGGATTGGCCTTACAATGAGCAGTTCTTC
TRBJ2-3	-	TRBD1	TRBV7-6	CASSFDRATDTQYF	TGTGCCAGCAGCTTCGACAGGGCCACAGATACGCAGTATTTT
TRBJ1-1	-	-	TRBV9	CASSVSGNTEAFF	TGTGCCAGCAGCGTCTCGGGAAACACTGAAGCTTTCTTT
TRBJ1-1	-	-	TRBV10-2	CASSVSLTSWGEAFF	TGCGCCAGCAGTGTCAGCCTAACATCTTGGGGTGAAGCTTTCTTT
TRBJ1-2	few	TRBD1	TRBV7-9	CASTPAGTGYGYTF	TGTGCCAGCACCCCAGCGGGGACAGGGTATGGCTACACCTTC
TRBJ1-1	few	-	TRBV4-1	CASSQGQGVTEAFF	TGCGCCAGCAGCCAAGGGCAGGGCGTCACTGAAGCTTTCTTT
TRBJ2-7	-	-	TRBV7-2	CASSSPGGLDEQYF	TGTGCCAGCAGCTCCCCCGGGGGGCTAGACGAGCAGTACTTC
TRBJ1-4	once	-	TRBV28	CASSPPRRGNEKLFF	TGTGCCAGCAGTCCCCCCCGGCGGGGGAATGAAAAACTGTTTTTT
TRBJ2-1	-	TRBD2	TRBV19	CASSIVASGFNEQFF	TGTGCCAGTAGTATAGTGGCTAGCGGGTTCAATGAGCAGTTCTTC
TRBJ2-1	-	-	TRBV2	CASSPAGHYNEQFF	TGTGCCAGCAGTCCGGCGGGCCACTACAATGAGCAGTTCTTC
TRBJ2-1	-	TRBD2	TRBV5-6	CASSSAGGQFF	TGTGCCAGCAGCTCAGCGGGGGGGCAGTTCTTC